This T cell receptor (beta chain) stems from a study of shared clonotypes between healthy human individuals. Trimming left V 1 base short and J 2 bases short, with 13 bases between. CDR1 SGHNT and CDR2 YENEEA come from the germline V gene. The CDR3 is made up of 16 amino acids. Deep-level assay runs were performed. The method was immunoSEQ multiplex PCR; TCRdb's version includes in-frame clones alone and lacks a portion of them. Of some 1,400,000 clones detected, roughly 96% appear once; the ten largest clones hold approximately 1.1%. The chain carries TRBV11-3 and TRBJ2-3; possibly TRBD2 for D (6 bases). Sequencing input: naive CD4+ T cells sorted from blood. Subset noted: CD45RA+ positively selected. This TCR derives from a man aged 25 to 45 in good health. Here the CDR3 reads CASSLGPLANTDTQYF. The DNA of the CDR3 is TGTGCCAGCAGCTTAGGTCCTCTAGCGAACACAGATACGCAGTATTTT.